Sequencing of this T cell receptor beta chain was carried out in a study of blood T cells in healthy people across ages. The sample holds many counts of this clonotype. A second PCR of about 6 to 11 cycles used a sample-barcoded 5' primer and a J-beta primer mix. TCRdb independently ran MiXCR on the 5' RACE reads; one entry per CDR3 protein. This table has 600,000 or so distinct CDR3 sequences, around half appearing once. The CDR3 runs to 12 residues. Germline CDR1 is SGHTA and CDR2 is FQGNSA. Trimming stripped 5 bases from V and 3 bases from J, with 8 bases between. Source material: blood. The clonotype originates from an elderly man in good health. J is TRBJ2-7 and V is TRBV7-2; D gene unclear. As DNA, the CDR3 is TGTGCCAGCAGCCCACAAAACTACGAGCAGTACTTC. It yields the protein CASSPQNYEQYF.